The 5 T cell receptor beta chains presented below share a single source sample, sequenced in a study of T cell repertoires in cytomegalovirus infection. MiXCR, run by TCRdb on the reads, gives a single entry per CDR3 protein. The table has 740,000 or so distinct CDR3 sequences, less than 40% seen once. The material sequenced was PBMCs. All receptors come from a human donor in good health (CMV status not recorded). Some clones in this sample may be carry-over from other donors' samples.

For the CDR3, the DNA is TGTGCCAGCTCGCCCGCGGGAAATAGCAATCAGCCCCAGCATTTT. As protein: CASSPAGNSNQPQHF. The chain couples TRBV19 to TRBJ1-5; D not certain. In germline, CDR1 is LNHDA, CDR2 SQIVND (reference sequence). The CDR3 has 15 amino acids. V lost 9 bases and J lost 0, with 15 bases in between.

This clonotype was counted only a few times. The chain recombines TRBV20-1 with TRBJ2-1; D possibly corresponds to TRBD1 (6 bases). CDR1 is DFQATT, CDR2 SNEGSKA, per germline (reference sequence). The CDR3 spans 15 residues. V was cut by 0 bases and J by 4 bases, with 13 bases left in between. The CDR3 region is CSARDIQGQYNEQFF. CDR3 in DNA: TGCAGTGCTAGAGATATCCAAGGACAGTACAATGAGCAGTTCTTC.

The genes are TRBV28 and TRBJ1-2; TRBD1 is a possible D gene (6 bases). The length of the CDR3 is 15 residues. Trimming took off 7 bases at V and 4 bases at J, with 19 bases between the two ends. Germline-derived CDR1 and CDR2 are MDHEN and SYDVKM. The CDR3 loop reads CASNLGGGRSYGYTF. The CDR3 DNA is TGTGCCAGCAACCTCGGGGGGGGCAGGAGCTATGGCTACACCTTC.

This chain joins TRBV7-6 and TRBJ1-1, with 7 bases fitting TRBD1. Germline loops: CDR1 SGHVS, CDR2 FNYEAQ. Losses at the gene ends were 5 bases for V and 4 bases for J; bases not matched to a gene: 10. The CDR3 sequence is 15 residues long. The CDR3 DNA sequence: TGTGCCAGCAGCCTCAGGGGGGCAGGCGGCACTGAAGCTTTCTTT. Its protein is CASSLRGAGGTEAFF. The variable domain in full, with the rest retrieved from reference TRBV7-6 and TRBJ1-1, is GAGVSQSPRYKVTKRGQDVALRCDPISGHVSLYWYRQALGQGPEFLTYFNYEAQQDKSGLPNDRFSAERPEGSISTLTIQRTEQRDSAMYRCASSLRGAGGTEAFFGQGTRLTVV.

This clonotype was detected many times. CDR3 bases: TGTGCCAGCAGTCCCGGAGGGGCGGGAGGCTACACCTTC. Its translation: CASSPGGAGGYTF. V is TRBV27 and J is TRBJ1-2, with a tentative D call TRBD1 (5 bases). The CDR3 runs 13 residues. V was trimmed by 5 bases and J by 8 bases, leaving 15 bases between them. Per germline, CDR1 MNHEY and CDR2 SMNVEV (reference sequence).